The rows below give T cell receptor beta chains drawn from one sample of a study of identical twins. TCRdb fed the 5' RACE reads into MiXCR, producing one record per CDR3 protein. In the table there are 1.5 million to 2 million distinct CDR3 sequences, about 32% of which are singletons. Source material: cord blood. The receptor source for this set is a newborn girl in good health. Both conserved end residues are part of each CDR3. D genes are given only for firm matches. Size is omitted from some rows. Given values are once, few, many or a class for expanded clones.

clone_size j_call d_call v_call cdr3_aa cdr3_nt
NA TRBJ2-5 TRBD1 TRBV19 CASSRTGRREKETQYF TGTGCCAGTAGCCGGACAGGGCGGCGGGAAAAGGAGACCCAGTACTTC
NA TRBJ1-4 NA TRBV7-9 CASSLVGGMVNEKLFF TGTGCCAGCAGCTTAGTCGGGGGGATGGTTAATGAAAAACTGTTTTTT
NA TRBJ2-1 NA TRBV28 CASRRRGYNEQFF TGTGCCAGCAGGCGCAGGGGTTACAATGAGCAGTTCTTC
NA TRBJ2-5 NA TRBV6-1 CASSKLGETQYF TGTGCCAGCAGTAAATTGGGGGAGACCCAGTACTTC
few TRBJ2-7 NA TRBV5-1 CASSLELGGPTYEQYF TGCGCCAGCAGCTTGGAATTGGGGGGTCCGACCTACGAGCAGTACTTC
few TRBJ2-3 NA TRBV6-6 CASSYSGGGDTQYF TGTGCCAGCAGTTACTCAGGGGGGGGAGATACGCAGTATTTT
NA TRBJ2-2 NA TRBV2 CASSDSVTGELFF TGTGCCAGCAGTGACAGCGTCACCGGGGAGCTGTTTTTT
NA TRBJ2-7 TRBD2 TRBV7-9 CASSPRTSGGPHSYNEQYF TGTGCCAGCAGCCCTAGGACTAGCGGGGGCCCTCACTCCTACAATGAGCAGTACTTC
NA TRBJ1-5 NA TRBV4-2 CASSQEWGMGQPQHF TGTGCCAGCAGCCAAGAGTGGGGGATGGGCCAGCCCCAGCATTTT
NA TRBJ2-1 TRBD2 TRBV7-7 CASSLGLAGFHEQFF TGTGCTAGCAGCTTAGGACTAGCGGGATTCCATGAGCAGTTCTTC